This section outlines one T cell receptor (beta chain) sequence together with its context. Its antigen remains unidentified. No quality values exist for individual bases; no much larger clone is one base distant. The library came from the immunoSEQ multiplex PCR assay. TCRdb's version of the immuneACCESS table is confined to in-frame rearrangements and falls short of the full clone set. An unresolved V gene accounts for under half of the shortfall where checked; the remainder is of unknown origin. For this sample there are some 110,000 clones; 80% to 90% appear just once. The ten largest make up about 1% of the sample. This sample is part of a study of control samples from healthy donors and cancer patients (dated by TCRdb to 2020 to 2021). Sequencing used PBMCs. This sequence originates from a woman aged 45-65 years with colorectal cancer.

The CDR3 protein sequence reads: CASSIGGGDSRYSGNTIYF. The nucleotide sequence is given as TGTGCCAGTAGTATAGGCGGCGGAGACAGTCGTTACTCTGGAAACACCATATATTTT. The rearrangement combines TRBV19 with TRBJ1-3; 5 matching bases give a weak D call of TRBD1. V gives up 1 base and J gives up 0 bases, and the segment between their germline ends measures 19 bases. From the germline V gene (reference sequence), CDR1 is LNHDA and CDR2 is SQIVND. Taken from cysteine to phenylalanine, the CDR3 has 19 residues. Only the CDR3 DNA is retained, 57 bases long and in frame from the first base.